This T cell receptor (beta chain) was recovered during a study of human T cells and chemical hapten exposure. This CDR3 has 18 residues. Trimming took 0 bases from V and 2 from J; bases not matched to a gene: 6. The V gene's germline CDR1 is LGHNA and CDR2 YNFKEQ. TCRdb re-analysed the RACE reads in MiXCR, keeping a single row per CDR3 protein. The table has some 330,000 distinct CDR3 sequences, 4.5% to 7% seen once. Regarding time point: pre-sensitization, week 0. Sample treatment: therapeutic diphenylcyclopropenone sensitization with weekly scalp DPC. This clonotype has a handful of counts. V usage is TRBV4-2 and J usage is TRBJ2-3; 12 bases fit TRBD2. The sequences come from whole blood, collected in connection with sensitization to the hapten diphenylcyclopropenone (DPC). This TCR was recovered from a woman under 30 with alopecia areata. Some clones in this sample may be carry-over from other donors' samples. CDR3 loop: CASSQEGASGGATDTQYF. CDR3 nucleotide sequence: TGTGCCAGCAGCCAAGAGGGGGCTAGCGGGGGGGCCACAGATACGCAGTATTTT.